This T cell receptor (beta chain) was observed in a study of blood T cells in healthy people across ages. This CDR3 contains 12 residues. Per the germline V gene, CDR1 is SGHVS and CDR2 is FQNEAQ. Combining a sample-barcoded 5' primer with a J-beta primer mix, a second PCR ran for roughly 6 to 12 cycles. Each CDR3 protein gets one entry after TCRdb re-called the 5' RACE reads with MiXCR. The repertoire holds a few hundred thousand distinct CDR3 sequences, with about 28% as singletons. The same data also contributed to another study, on T cells of mothers and their children.

The receptor was derived from a boy aged 2-15 years in good health. Sequencing input: blood. The rearrangement uses TRBV7-8 and TRBJ2-5, with D perhaps TRBD2 (5 bases). CDR3 sequence: CVSQEDQETQYF. The CDR3 DNA follows: TGTGTGTCCCAGGAGGATCAAGAGACCCAGTACTTC.